This entry features one T cell receptor (beta chain) sequence. Germline CDR1 reads LGHNA; CDR2 reads YSLEER. The junction had 1 base not matched to a gene; V was cut back by 3 bases and J by 3 bases. CDR3 length: 15 residues. The entry originates in a study of cytomegalovirus exposure and HLA in healthy donors. The table came from immunoSEQ multiplex PCR; TCRdb's copy has only in-frame clones and leaves some out. Of 50,000 or so clones in the sample, 85% to 95% were seen once. The chain employs TRBV4-3 and TRBJ2-3; 12 bases map to TRBD2. Material for sequencing was PBMCs. The receptor's source is a young man in good health and CMV-seronegative. The CDR3 sequence is CASSQTSGSTDTQYF. CDR3 nucleotides: TGCGCCAGCAGCCAGACTAGCGGGAGTACAGATACGCAGTATTTT.